This T cell receptor beta chain derives from a study of blood T cell repertoires in COVID-19. Background on the study: There were acute and convalescent COVID-19 samples, and they came from the United States, Italy and Spain. T cells, B-cell-depleted T cells, or PBMCs supplied cDNA or gDNA.

Germline V CDR1 and CDR2: SNHLY, FYNNEI. This CDR3 has 14 amino acids. V lost 10 bases and J 6 bases, leaving 19 bases between the germline ends. Per the study methods: Nucleated cell number was recorded as an estimate derived from reference gene primer amplification. Some clones are missing from TCRdb's copy, which holds only in-frame ones; the method was immunoSEQ multiplex PCR. Clone size and V and J calls were adopted from that table, with D and trimming inferred from the DNA. The sample shows about 440,000 clones, roughly 90% of them seen only once. This receptor was identified in a woman between 25 and 40 years old with acute or convalescent COVID-19. Sequenced input: peripheral blood. This chain links TRBV2 with TRBJ1-3, with D maybe TRBD1 (5 bases). CDR3 amino acids: CATRQTGRENTIYF. CDR3 sequence (DNA): TGTGCCACCCGACAAACAGGTCGAGAAAACACCATATATTTT.